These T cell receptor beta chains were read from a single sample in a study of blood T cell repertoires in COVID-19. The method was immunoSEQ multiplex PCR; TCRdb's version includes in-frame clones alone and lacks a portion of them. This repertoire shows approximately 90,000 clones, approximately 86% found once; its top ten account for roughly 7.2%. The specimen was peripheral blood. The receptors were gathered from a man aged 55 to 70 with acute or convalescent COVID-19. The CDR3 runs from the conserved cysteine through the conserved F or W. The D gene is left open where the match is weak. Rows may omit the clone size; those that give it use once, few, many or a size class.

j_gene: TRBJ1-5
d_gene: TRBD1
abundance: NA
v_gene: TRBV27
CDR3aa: CASRETGTSQPQHF
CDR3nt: TGTGCCAGCCGGGAGACAGGGACGTCTCAGCCCCAGCATTTT

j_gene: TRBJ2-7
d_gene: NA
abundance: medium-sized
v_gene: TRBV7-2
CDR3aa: CASRQTPGYEQYF
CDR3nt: TGTGCCAGCCGGCAGACCCCGGGTTACGAGCAGTACTTC

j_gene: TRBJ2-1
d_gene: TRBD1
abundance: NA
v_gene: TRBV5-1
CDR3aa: CASRDRGLDEQFF
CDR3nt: TGCGCCAGCAGGGACAGGGGGCTGGATGAGCAGTTCTTC

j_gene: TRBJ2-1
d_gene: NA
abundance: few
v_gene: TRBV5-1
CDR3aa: CASSGGLYNEQFF
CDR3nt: TGCGCCAGCAGCGGGGGACTTTACAATGAGCAGTTCTTC

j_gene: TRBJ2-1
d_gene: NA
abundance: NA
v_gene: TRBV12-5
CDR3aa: CASGSRLGAGASYNEQFF
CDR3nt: TGTGCTAGTGGTTCCAGGTTGGGGGCGGGGGCCTCTTACAATGAGCAGTTCTTC

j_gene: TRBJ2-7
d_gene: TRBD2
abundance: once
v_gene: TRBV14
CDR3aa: CASSHPSGSLTYEQYF
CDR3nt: TGTGCCAGCAGCCATCCTAGCGGGAGCCTTACCTACGAGCAGTACTTC

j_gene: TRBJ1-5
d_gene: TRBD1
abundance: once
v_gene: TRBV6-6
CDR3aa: CATSTGNQPQHF
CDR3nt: TGTGCCACATCGACAGGGAATCAGCCCCAGCATTTT

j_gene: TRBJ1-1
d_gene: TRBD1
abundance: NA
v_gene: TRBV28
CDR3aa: CASRAGGTNTEAFF
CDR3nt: TGTGCCAGCAGGGCAGGGGGGACGAACACTGAAGCTTTCTTT

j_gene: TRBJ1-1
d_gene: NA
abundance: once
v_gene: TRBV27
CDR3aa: CASSLNGILTEAFF
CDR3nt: TGTGCCAGCAGTTTGAACGGGATCCTAACTGAAGCTTTCTTT

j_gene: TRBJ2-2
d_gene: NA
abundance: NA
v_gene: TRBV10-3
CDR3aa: CAISESSGMNTGELFF
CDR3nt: TGTGCCATCAGTGAGTCTTCAGGAATGAACACCGGGGAGCTGTTTTTT

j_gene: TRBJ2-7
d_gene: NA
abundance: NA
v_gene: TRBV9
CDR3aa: CASSVEDGTYEQYF
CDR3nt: TGTGCCAGCAGCGTGGAGGACGGGACCTACGAGCAGTACTTC

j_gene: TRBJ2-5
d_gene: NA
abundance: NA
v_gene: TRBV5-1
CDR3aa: CASSFTFAGARETQYF
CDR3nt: TGCGCCAGCAGCTTCACCTTTGCGGGGGCGAGGGAGACCCAGTACTTC

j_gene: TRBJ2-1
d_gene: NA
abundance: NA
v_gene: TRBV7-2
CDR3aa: CASSITGKAGEQFF
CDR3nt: TGTGCCAGCAGCATAACCGGGAAAGCCGGTGAGCAGTTCTTC

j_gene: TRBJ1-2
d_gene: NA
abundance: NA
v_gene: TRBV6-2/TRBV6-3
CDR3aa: CASIPGGANYGYTF
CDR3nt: TGTGCCAGCATCCCTGGGGGCGCTAACTATGGCTACACCTTC

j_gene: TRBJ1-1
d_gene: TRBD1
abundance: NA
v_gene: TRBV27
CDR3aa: CASSLQGAGTEAFF
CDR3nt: TGTGCCAGCAGTCTTCAGGGGGCCGGCACTGAAGCTTTCTTT

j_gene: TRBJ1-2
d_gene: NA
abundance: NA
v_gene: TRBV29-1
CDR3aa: CSVGGKDYGYTF
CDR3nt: TGCAGCGTTGGAGGGAAGGACTATGGCTACACCTTC

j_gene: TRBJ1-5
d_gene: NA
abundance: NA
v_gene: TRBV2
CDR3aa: CASSEINNQPQHF
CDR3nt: TGTGCCAGCAGTGAAATCAACAATCAGCCCCAGCATTTT

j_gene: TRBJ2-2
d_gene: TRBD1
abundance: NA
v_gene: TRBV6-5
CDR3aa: CASRPQGYTGELFF
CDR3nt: TGTGCCAGCAGACCACAGGGGTACACCGGGGAGCTGTTTTTT

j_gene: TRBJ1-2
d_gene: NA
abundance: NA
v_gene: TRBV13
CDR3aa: CASSRRTDKRGYTF
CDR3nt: TGTGCCAGCAGTCGCAGGACGGATAAGCGGGGCTACACCTTC

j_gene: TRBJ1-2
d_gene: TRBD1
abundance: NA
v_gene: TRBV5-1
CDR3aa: CASASTGAANYGYTF
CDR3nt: TGCGCCAGCGCATCGACAGGGGCCGCTAACTATGGCTACACCTTC

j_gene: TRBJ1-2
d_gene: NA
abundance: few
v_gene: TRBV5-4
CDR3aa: CASSPTGVSGYTF
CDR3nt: TGTGCCAGCAGTCCAACGGGGGTCTCTGGCTACACCTTC

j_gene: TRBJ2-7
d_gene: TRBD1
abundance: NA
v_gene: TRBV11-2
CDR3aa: CASSLNTGGSLPRIYEQYF
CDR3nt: TGTGCCAGCAGCTTAAATACAGGGGGGAGCTTACCCCGGATCTACGAGCAGTACTTC

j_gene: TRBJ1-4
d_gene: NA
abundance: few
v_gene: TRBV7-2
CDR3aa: CASSLVRGEKLFF
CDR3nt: TGTGCCAGCAGCTTAGTCAGGGGAGAAAAACTGTTTTTT

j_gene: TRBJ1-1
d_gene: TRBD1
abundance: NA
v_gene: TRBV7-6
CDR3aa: CASSSRSLGTGGYAEAFF
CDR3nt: TGTGCCAGCAGCTCTAGGAGTCTCGGGACAGGGGGTTACGCTGAAGCTTTCTTT

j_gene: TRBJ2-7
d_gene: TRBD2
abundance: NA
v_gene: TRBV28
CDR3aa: CASSLAGGPYEQYF
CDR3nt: TGTGCCAGCAGTTTAGCGGGGGGACCTTACGAGCAGTACTTC

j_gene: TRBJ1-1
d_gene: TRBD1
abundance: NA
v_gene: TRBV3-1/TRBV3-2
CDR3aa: CASSQDTGGSEAFF
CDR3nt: TGTGCCAGCAGCCAAGATACAGGGGGCTCTGAAGCTTTCTTT

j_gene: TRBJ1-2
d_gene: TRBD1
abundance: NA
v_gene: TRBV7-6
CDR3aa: CASSSGQGAETNYGYTF
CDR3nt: TGTGCCAGCAGCTCAGGACAGGGGGCCGAAACTAACTATGGCTACACCTTC

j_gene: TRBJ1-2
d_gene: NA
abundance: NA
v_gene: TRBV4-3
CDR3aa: CASSLPSSVRNYGYTF
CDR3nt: TGCGCCAGCAGCCTCCCAAGTTCAGTCCGCAACTATGGCTACACCTTC

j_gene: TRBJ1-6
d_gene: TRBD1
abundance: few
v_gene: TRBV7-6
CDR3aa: CASSPHPGQLETPLHF
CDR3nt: TGTGCCAGCAGCCCCCACCCGGGACAGCTTGAGACACCCCTCCACTTT

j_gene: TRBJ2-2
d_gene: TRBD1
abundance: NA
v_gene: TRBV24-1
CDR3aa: CATSDGTVNTGELFF
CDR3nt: TGTGCCACCAGTGACGGGACAGTGAACACCGGGGAGCTGTTTTTT

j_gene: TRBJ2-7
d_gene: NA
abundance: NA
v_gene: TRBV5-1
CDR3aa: CASSLDGRGYEQYF
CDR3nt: TGCGCCAGCAGCTTGGACGGCAGGGGCTACGAGCAGTACTTC

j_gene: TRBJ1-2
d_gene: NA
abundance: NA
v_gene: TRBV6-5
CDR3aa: CASRHNEGDYGYTF
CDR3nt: TGTGCCAGCAGGCATAACGAGGGGGACTATGGCTACACCTTC

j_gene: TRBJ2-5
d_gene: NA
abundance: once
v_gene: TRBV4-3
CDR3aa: CASSREGAGAGETQYF
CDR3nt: TGCGCCAGCAGCCGCGAAGGTGCGGGGGCAGGGGAGACCCAGTACTTC

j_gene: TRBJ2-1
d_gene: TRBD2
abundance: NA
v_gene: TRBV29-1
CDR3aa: CSVLLAGPYNEQFF
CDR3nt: TGCAGCGTCCTACTAGCGGGACCTTACAATGAGCAGTTCTTC

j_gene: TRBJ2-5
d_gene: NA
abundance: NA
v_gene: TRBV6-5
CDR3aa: CASQDGGQETQYF
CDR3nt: TGTGCCAGCCAGGACGGAGGCCAAGAGACCCAGTACTTC

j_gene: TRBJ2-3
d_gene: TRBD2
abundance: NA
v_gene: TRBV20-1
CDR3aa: CSASVAGLTDTQYF
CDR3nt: TGCAGTGCTAGTGTAGCGGGACTCACAGATACGCAGTATTTT

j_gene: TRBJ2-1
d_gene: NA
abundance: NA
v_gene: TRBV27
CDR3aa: CASSFLDSRNEQFF
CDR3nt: TGTGCCAGCAGTTTTCTCGACAGTCGCAATGAGCAGTTCTTC

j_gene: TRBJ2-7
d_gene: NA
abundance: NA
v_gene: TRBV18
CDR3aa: CASSPSAYEQYF
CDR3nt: TGTGCCAGCTCACCCTCAGCCTACGAGCAGTACTTC

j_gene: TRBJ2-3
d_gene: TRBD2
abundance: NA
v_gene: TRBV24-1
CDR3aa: CATSDLTGGTQYF
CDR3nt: TGTGCCACCAGTGATTTGACGGGAGGTACGCAGTATTTT

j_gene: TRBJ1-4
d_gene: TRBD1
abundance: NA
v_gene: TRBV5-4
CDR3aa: CASSREGQGDEKLFF
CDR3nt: TGTGCCAGCAGCCGAGAAGGACAGGGCGATGAAAAACTGTTTTTT

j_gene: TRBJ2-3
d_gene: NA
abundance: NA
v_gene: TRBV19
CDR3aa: CASSIFPRGASTDTQYF
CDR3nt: TGTGCCAGTAGTATTTTCCCCCGGGGGGCCTCCACAGATACGCAGTATTTT

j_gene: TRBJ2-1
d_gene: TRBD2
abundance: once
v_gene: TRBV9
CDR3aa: CASSGGGTSGRAEEQFF
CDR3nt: TGTGCCAGCAGCGGAGGAGGGACTAGCGGGAGGGCAGAAGAGCAGTTCTTC

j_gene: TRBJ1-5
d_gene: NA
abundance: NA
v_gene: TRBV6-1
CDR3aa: CASSEGGLRGPGRNQPQHF
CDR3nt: TGTGCCAGCAGTGAAGGGGGGCTCCGGGGCCCGGGGCGCAATCAGCCCCAGCATTTT

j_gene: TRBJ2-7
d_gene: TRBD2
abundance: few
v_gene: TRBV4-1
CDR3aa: CASSQDSGRSGEQYF
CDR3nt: TGCGCCAGCAGCCAAGATAGCGGGAGGTCAGGGGAGCAGTACTTC

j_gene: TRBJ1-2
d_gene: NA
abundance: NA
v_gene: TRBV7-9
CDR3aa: CASSSGNYGYTF
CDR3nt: TGTGCCAGCAGCTCAGGGAACTATGGCTACACCTTC

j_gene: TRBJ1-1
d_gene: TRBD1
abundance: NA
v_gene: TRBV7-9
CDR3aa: CASNPGQGYGDTEAFF
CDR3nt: TGTGCCAGCAACCCGGGACAGGGATATGGGGACACTGAAGCTTTCTTT

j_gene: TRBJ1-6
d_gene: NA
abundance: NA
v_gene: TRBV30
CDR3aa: CAWTSGLNSPLHF
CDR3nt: TGTGCCTGGACTTCAGGACTGAATTCACCCCTCCACTTT

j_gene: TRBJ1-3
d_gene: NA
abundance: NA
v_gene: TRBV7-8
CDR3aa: CASSLAPYGNTIYF
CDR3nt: TGTGCCAGCAGCTTAGCCCCTTATGGAAACACCATATATTTT

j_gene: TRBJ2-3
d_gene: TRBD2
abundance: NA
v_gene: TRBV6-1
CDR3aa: CASSVLAVGITDTQYF
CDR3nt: TGTGCCAGCAGTGTACTAGCGGTGGGAATCACAGATACGCAGTATTTT

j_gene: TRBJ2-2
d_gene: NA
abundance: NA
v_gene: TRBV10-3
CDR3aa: CAISAAPQGWGTGELFF
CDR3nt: TGTGCCATCAGTGCAGCGCCCCAGGGATGGGGCACCGGGGAGCTGTTTTTT

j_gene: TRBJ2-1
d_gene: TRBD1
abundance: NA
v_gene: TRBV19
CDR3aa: CASSIGTGSYNEQFF
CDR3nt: TGTGCCAGTAGTATCGGGACAGGGTCCTACAATGAGCAGTTCTTC

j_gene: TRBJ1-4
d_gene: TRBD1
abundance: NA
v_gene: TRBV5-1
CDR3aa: CASSPGRQGLNEKLFF
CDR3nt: TGCGCCAGCAGTCCAGGACGACAGGGACTTAATGAAAAACTGTTTTTT

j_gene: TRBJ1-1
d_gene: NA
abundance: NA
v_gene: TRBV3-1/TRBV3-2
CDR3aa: CASSQSKGSGIEAFF
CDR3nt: TGTGCCAGCAGCCAAAGTAAGGGTTCCGGGATTGAAGCTTTCTTT

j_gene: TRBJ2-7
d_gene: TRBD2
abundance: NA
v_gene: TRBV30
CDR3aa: CAWNPGLAGGNREQYF
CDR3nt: TGTGCCTGGAATCCGGGACTAGCGGGGGGTAATCGCGAGCAGTACTTC

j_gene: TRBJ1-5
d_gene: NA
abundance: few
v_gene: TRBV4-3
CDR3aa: CASSQGQFNQPQHF
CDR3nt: TGCGCCAGCAGCCAAGGACAGTTCAATCAGCCCCAGCATTTT

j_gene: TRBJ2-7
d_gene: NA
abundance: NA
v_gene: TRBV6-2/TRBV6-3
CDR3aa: CASSPFGVTYEQYF
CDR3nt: TGTGCCAGCAGCCCTTTCGGGGTGACCTACGAGCAGTACTTC

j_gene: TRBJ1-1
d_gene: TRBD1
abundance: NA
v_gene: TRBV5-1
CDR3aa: CASSTRQGSTEAFF
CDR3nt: TGCGCCAGCAGCACTAGACAGGGGAGCACTGAAGCTTTCTTT

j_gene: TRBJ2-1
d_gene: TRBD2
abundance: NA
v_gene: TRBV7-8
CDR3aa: CASSLALTGLAGFYEQFF
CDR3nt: TGTGCCAGCAGCTTAGCGCTAACGGGGCTAGCGGGATTCTATGAGCAGTTCTTC

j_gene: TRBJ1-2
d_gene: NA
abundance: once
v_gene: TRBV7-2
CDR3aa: CASSLVPSDYGYTF
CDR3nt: TGTGCCAGCAGCTTAGTTCCCTCTGACTATGGCTACACCTTC